This TCR beta chain comes out of a study of CD8 T cells in Susac syndrome. Study-wide findings and caveats: The number of individuals included in the study's TCR sequencing and HLA analysis was acknowledged as relatively small.

On this clonotype: Its antigen is as yet unknown.

The V gene's germline CDR1 is SGHVS and CDR2 FNYEAQ. J lost 4 bases, V lost 5 bases, and 3 bases had no gene match. The CDR3 covers 13 residues. Negative isolation was used for CD8+ and CD4+ T cells and FACS enrichment for TEMRA cells. RNA in amounts of about 0.5 to 1 ug was reverse transcribed with random hexamers. TCR beta CDR3 was amplified by immunoSEQ multiplex PCR. This amplification extended across 54 Vbeta and 13 Jbeta segments. TCRdb independently ran MiXCR on the immunoSEQ multiplex PCR reads; one entry per CDR3 protein. The data show approximately 180,000 distinct CDR3 sequences, 90% to 96% seen once.

The TCR was taken from a human donor with multiple sclerosis. The material sequenced was CD4+ T cells from PBMCs. V usage is TRBV7-6 and J usage is TRBJ2-5, with TRBD1 matching over 8 bases. CDR3 nucleotide sequence: TGTGCCAGCAGCCCAGGGGGCTTAGAGACCCAGTACTTC. Amino acids: CASSPGGLETQYF.